The clone carrying this T cell receptor beta chain was recorded only once. Its antigen is as yet unknown. These data belong to a study of graft-versus-host responses after intestinal transplantation. Turning to the study itself: Isolated intestinal, liver-intestinal, or multivisceral transplants were what recipients had.

Here immunoSEQ multiplex PCR was the method, and the copy in TCRdb shows in-frame clones only, minus some. Here the sample spans about 97,000 clones, 91% being singletons. Study-wide results and limits: The authors found GvH clones in recipient marrow, some appearing first in ileum or blood.

The CDR3 is 15 amino acids. Germline CDR1 MGHRA, CDR2 YSYEKL. V gave up 0 bases and J gave up 4 bases, with 12 bases separating them. V gene TRBV4-1 combines with J gene TRBJ1-2, with D possibly matching TRBD1 (6 bases). Specimen: unstimulated CD4+ T cells sorted from spleen or lymph node cells, collected before transplant. This receptor was taken from a human donor who was the organ donor for an intestinal transplant. In DNA form, the CDR3 reads TGCGCCAGCAGCCAAGAAGAAGGGGGTCCCTATGGCTACACCTTC. Residues: CASSQEEGGPYGYTF.